The rows below give T cell receptor beta chains drawn from one sample of a study of cytomegalovirus exposure and HLA in healthy donors. Here immunoSEQ multiplex PCR was the method, and the copy in TCRdb shows in-frame clones only, minus some. The table includes fewer than 120,000 clones, approximately 88% detected once. Specimen: PBMCs. All receptors come from a woman in her 30s in good health and CMV-seropositive. Both conserved end residues are trimmed from each CDR3. The order of the fields is J gene, V gene, CDR3 protein.

TRBJ2-1,TRBV7-2,ASSLSVGVYNEQF
TRBJ1-1,TRBV2,ASSEIGGTGIRAF
TRBJ2-7,TRBV4-2,ASSQAVNLNYEQY
TRBJ2-5,TRBV5-6,ASSSTGGSQWFQETQY
TRBJ2-7,TRBV28,ASSFEPLSYEQY
TRBJ2-3,TRBV19,ASSPYKGTDTQY
TRBJ1-1,TRBV18,ASSHTATGVNTEAF
TRBJ1-1,TRBV2,ASSDIEGVSTEAF
TRBJ1-1,TRBV30,AWIATGMNTEAF
TRBJ1-2,TRBV7-9,ASSLGASPRGVYGYT
TRBJ1-2,TRBV20-1,SARDLYGYT
TRBJ1-2,TRBV18,ASSPTNARVGYT
TRBJ1-3,TRBV5-6,ASSPGTGGDTIY
TRBJ2-1,TRBV5-1,ASSSGLAGTFGNEQF
TRBJ2-7,TRBV4-2,ASSHQPSSGGSYEQY
TRBJ2-1,TRBV4-1,ASSLYEGGQGHEQF